The clone carrying this T cell receptor beta chain is termed medium-sized (0.01 to 0.1%). The data belong to a study of cytomegalovirus exposure and HLA in healthy donors. From germline, CDR1 is MNHEY and CDR2 SMNVEV (reference sequence). The CDR3 runs 14 residues. The ends were cut back, 5 bases at V and 4 bases at J, with 13 bases in the middle. PCR was performed using 60 Vbeta and 13 Jbeta primers. This table comes from immunoSEQ multiplex PCR, and its TCRdb copy is limited to in-frame clones, with some not included. The data hold 100,000 or so clones, with roughly four fifths observed a single time.

The source is a man aged 35 to 55 in good health and CMV-seropositive. The sequenced material came from PBMCs. V usage is TRBV27 and J usage is TRBJ2-3; D is ambiguous. CDR3 region: CASSLGRPPDTQYF. The DNA of the CDR3 is TGTGCCAGCAGTCTTGGGCGACCCCCAGATACGCAGTATTTT.